Listed below are T cell receptor beta chains from one sample, sequenced in a study of T cell responses to AZD1222 COVID-19 vaccine. Assay used: immunoSEQ multiplex PCR; TCRdb lists only in-frame clones, some missing. Of under 120,000 clones in the sample, approximately 92% were seen once. The sample here was peripheral blood, taken on day 0 of AZD1222 vaccination. The receptors were sampled from an adult in good health. Both conserved end residues are part of each CDR3. The D gene is left open where the match is weak. Size values are once, few and many counts, or a class for expanded clones, and some rows have none.

CDR3nt: TGTGCCAGCAGCCAGGGAGGGGGCATTCAGTACTTC
CDR3aa: CASSQGGGIQYF
v_gene: TRBV14
d_gene: .
abundance: .
j_gene: TRBJ2-4

CDR3nt: TGTGCCAGCAGTTTAAAGGTACTCATGAACACTGAAGCTTTCTTT
CDR3aa: CASSLKVLMNTEAFF
v_gene: TRBV28
d_gene: .
abundance: .
j_gene: TRBJ1-1

CDR3nt: TGTGCCAGCAGTGATGCAAAGGGTTTTGAAGCTTTCTTT
CDR3aa: CASSDAKGFEAFF
v_gene: TRBV2
d_gene: .
abundance: once
j_gene: TRBJ1-1

CDR3nt: TGCGCCAGCAGCAACACTTTGAACACTGAAGCTTTCTTT
CDR3aa: CASSNTLNTEAFF
v_gene: TRBV5-1
d_gene: .
abundance: .
j_gene: TRBJ1-1

CDR3nt: TGTGCCAGCAGCTCGGCGTATGGGCCGGAGACCCAGTACTTC
CDR3aa: CASSSAYGPETQYF
v_gene: TRBV5-6
d_gene: .
abundance: .
j_gene: TRBJ2-5

CDR3nt: TGTGCCAGCAGCTTAGAGGGGACAGGGCAATCACCCCTCCACTTT
CDR3aa: CASSLEGTGQSPLHF
v_gene: TRBV11-3
d_gene: TRBD1
abundance: .
j_gene: TRBJ1-6

CDR3nt: TGTGCCAGCAGCGTAGGGCAGGGACGAGGGAATGAGCAGTTCTTC
CDR3aa: CASSVGQGRGNEQFF
v_gene: TRBV9
d_gene: .
abundance: .
j_gene: TRBJ2-1

CDR3nt: TGTGCCAGCAGTTTAGGCCCCGAGCAGTACTTC
CDR3aa: CASSLGPEQYF
v_gene: TRBV6-2/TRBV6-3
d_gene: .
abundance: .
j_gene: TRBJ2-7

CDR3nt: TGCGCCAGCAGCTTAACATCCGGGGATACGCAGTATTTT
CDR3aa: CASSLTSGDTQYF
v_gene: TRBV5-1
d_gene: .
abundance: .
j_gene: TRBJ2-3

CDR3nt: TGTGCCAGCAGCCCCGACTCCCGCCATGGCTACACCTTC
CDR3aa: CASSPDSRHGYTF
v_gene: TRBV12-3/TRBV12-4
d_gene: .
abundance: .
j_gene: TRBJ1-2

CDR3nt: TGTGCCACTTGCACTGGGGGGCGTCAGCCCCAGCATTTT
CDR3aa: CATCTGGRQPQHF
v_gene: TRBV28
d_gene: .
abundance: .
j_gene: TRBJ1-5

CDR3nt: TGTGCCAGCAGCCCCGACATACGGGGCTCACCCCTCCACTTT
CDR3aa: CASSPDIRGSPLHF
v_gene: TRBV9
d_gene: .
abundance: .
j_gene: TRBJ1-6

CDR3nt: TGTGCCAGCAGCCCCTTGCGAGGGGTCGACACCGGGGAGCTGTTTTTT
CDR3aa: CASSPLRGVDTGELFF
v_gene: TRBV4-2
d_gene: .
abundance: .
j_gene: TRBJ2-2

CDR3nt: TGTGCCAGCAGTGAAGTATGGGGAGTGGAAAAACTGTTTTTT
CDR3aa: CASSEVWGVEKLFF
v_gene: TRBV6-1
d_gene: .
abundance: .
j_gene: TRBJ1-4

CDR3nt: TGTGCCACCGGGGAGTTGCCATATAATTCACCCCTCCACTTT
CDR3aa: CATGELPYNSPLHF
v_gene: TRBV7-2
d_gene: .
abundance: .
j_gene: TRBJ1-6

CDR3nt: TGTGCCACCAGGACAGTTCCGAATTCACCCCTCCACTTT
CDR3aa: CATRTVPNSPLHF
v_gene: TRBV6-5
d_gene: .
abundance: .
j_gene: TRBJ1-6

CDR3nt: TGTGCCAGCAGCGTACCAGGACAGGGACAAGAGACCCAGTACTTC
CDR3aa: CASSVPGQGQETQYF
v_gene: TRBV9
d_gene: TRBD1
abundance: .
j_gene: TRBJ2-5

CDR3nt: TGCGCCAGCAGCCAAGACCGGGGTTTTCCTAACACCGGGGAGCTGTTTTTT
CDR3aa: CASSQDRGFPNTGELFF
v_gene: TRBV4-1
d_gene: .
abundance: .
j_gene: TRBJ2-2

CDR3nt: TGTGCCAGCAGCCAAGAATCGCTGGCACTCTACGAGCAGTACTTC
CDR3aa: CASSQESLALYEQYF
v_gene: TRBV14
d_gene: .
abundance: few
j_gene: TRBJ2-7

CDR3nt: TGCGCCAGCAGCCAAGAGATTGGCGGGACTAGCTACAATGAGCAGTTCTTC
CDR3aa: CASSQEIGGTSYNEQFF
v_gene: TRBV4-1
d_gene: TRBD2
abundance: .
j_gene: TRBJ2-1

CDR3nt: TGTGCCAGCTCACCACAGTTGGGGGGGGACACTGAAGCTTTCTTT
CDR3aa: CASSPQLGGDTEAFF
v_gene: TRBV18
d_gene: .
abundance: .
j_gene: TRBJ1-1

CDR3nt: TGCAGTGCTAGTTCCCTAGCTAGCACAGATACGCAGTATTTT
CDR3aa: CSASSLASTDTQYF
v_gene: TRBV20-1
d_gene: .
abundance: .
j_gene: TRBJ2-3

CDR3nt: TGTGCCAGCAGTGAACACCAGAACTTGAACACTGAAGCTTTCTTT
CDR3aa: CASSEHQNLNTEAFF
v_gene: TRBV25-1
d_gene: .
abundance: .
j_gene: TRBJ1-1

CDR3nt: TGTGCCAGCAGTGAAGTTGCGGGAGGGGTATACGAGCAGTACTTC
CDR3aa: CASSEVAGGVYEQYF
v_gene: TRBV2
d_gene: TRBD2
abundance: .
j_gene: TRBJ2-7

CDR3nt: TGTGCCTGGAGTGTATGGGGCGTGGCGGGAGGGAACGACGAGCAGTACTTC
CDR3aa: CAWSVWGVAGGNDEQYF
v_gene: TRBV30
d_gene: TRBD2
abundance: once
j_gene: TRBJ2-7

CDR3nt: TGTGCCAGCAGCTTAGTAGTTCCGGACACGGGCTACACCTTC
CDR3aa: CASSLVVPDTGYTF
v_gene: TRBV7-9
d_gene: .
abundance: once
j_gene: TRBJ1-2

CDR3nt: TGTGCCAGCAGCCTGGGAGCGGGAGCCGACAATGAGCAGTTCTTC
CDR3aa: CASSLGAGADNEQFF
v_gene: TRBV21-1
d_gene: .
abundance: few
j_gene: TRBJ2-1

CDR3nt: TGTGCCAGCAGCGTAAGAGGGGACACTGAAGCTTTCTTT
CDR3aa: CASSVRGDTEAFF
v_gene: TRBV9
d_gene: .
abundance: once
j_gene: TRBJ1-1

CDR3nt: TGTGCCAGCCGAGGTAACAACAAGGGAGAAAAACTGTTTTTT
CDR3aa: CASRGNNKGEKLFF
v_gene: TRBV27
d_gene: .
abundance: .
j_gene: TRBJ1-4

CDR3nt: TGTGCCAGCAGCTTAATCCGTGGCGAAAAACTGTTTTTT
CDR3aa: CASSLIRGEKLFF
v_gene: TRBV7-3
d_gene: .
abundance: .
j_gene: TRBJ1-4

CDR3nt: TGTGCCAGCAGTTCCGGGACGGCCTATGGCTACACCTTC
CDR3aa: CASSSGTAYGYTF
v_gene: TRBV2
d_gene: .
abundance: .
j_gene: TRBJ1-2

CDR3nt: TGTGCCAGCAGTTGGGACGGGACAGACCAAGAGACCCAGTACTTC
CDR3aa: CASSWDGTDQETQYF
v_gene: TRBV6-2/TRBV6-3
d_gene: TRBD1
abundance: once
j_gene: TRBJ2-5

CDR3nt: TGTGCCAGCAGTGAATATGGTTTAAATGAGCAGTTCTTC
CDR3aa: CASSEYGLNEQFF
v_gene: TRBV2
d_gene: .
abundance: .
j_gene: TRBJ2-1

CDR3nt: TGTGCCAGCAGTTATCGGGGGAGTAACTATGGCTACACCTTC
CDR3aa: CASSYRGSNYGYTF
v_gene: TRBV6-2/TRBV6-3
d_gene: .
abundance: once
j_gene: TRBJ1-2

CDR3nt: TGTGCCAGTAGTGGGCAGCCCGAAAGGGAGGCCCTCCACTTT
CDR3aa: CASSGQPEREALHF
v_gene: TRBV19
d_gene: .
abundance: once
j_gene: TRBJ1-6

CDR3nt: TGCAGCGTTGAAGTTCGGGTTGGGGGCGAGCAGTACTTC
CDR3aa: CSVEVRVGGEQYF
v_gene: TRBV29-1
d_gene: .
abundance: .
j_gene: TRBJ2-7

CDR3nt: TGTGCCAGCAGGAGGACAGCCAACTATGGCTACACCTTC
CDR3aa: CASRRTANYGYTF
v_gene: TRBV27
d_gene: .
abundance: .
j_gene: TRBJ1-2

CDR3nt: TGTGCCAGCAGCCTTGGGGTAGCGAGGACCTACGAGCAGTACTTC
CDR3aa: CASSLGVARTYEQYF
v_gene: TRBV9
d_gene: .
abundance: .
j_gene: TRBJ2-7

CDR3nt: TGTGCCACCAGCAGACTTCCAGGGGTAGGCACTGAAGCTTTCTTT
CDR3aa: CATSRLPGVGTEAFF
v_gene: TRBV15
d_gene: .
abundance: .
j_gene: TRBJ1-1

CDR3nt: TGTGCCAGCAGCTTAGCGGCGTCACCTTGGGCTGAAGCTTTCTTT
CDR3aa: CASSLAASPWAEAFF
v_gene: TRBV7-2
d_gene: .
abundance: .
j_gene: TRBJ1-1

CDR3nt: TGTGCCAGCAGCCAGGGGACCACTGAAGCTTTCTTT
CDR3aa: CASSQGTTEAFF
v_gene: TRBV7-8
d_gene: .
abundance: once
j_gene: TRBJ1-1

CDR3nt: TGTGCCAGCAGCTCTACCGGGACTAAAAGAACCGGGGAGCTGTTTTTT
CDR3aa: CASSSTGTKRTGELFF
v_gene: TRBV7-2
d_gene: TRBD2
abundance: .
j_gene: TRBJ2-2

CDR3nt: TGTGCCACCAGTGATTTGGATACGCAGTATTTT
CDR3aa: CATSDLDTQYF
v_gene: TRBV24-1
d_gene: .
abundance: .
j_gene: TRBJ2-3

CDR3nt: TGCGCCAGCAGCTTACCCTCCCTCAAAAACATTCAGTACTTC
CDR3aa: CASSLPSLKNIQYF
v_gene: TRBV5-1
d_gene: .
abundance: .
j_gene: TRBJ2-4

CDR3nt: TGTGCCAGCAGTGAAGCGGCGGGGGCCGGGGAGCTGTTTTTT
CDR3aa: CASSEAAGAGELFF
v_gene: TRBV2
d_gene: TRBD2
abundance: .
j_gene: TRBJ2-2

CDR3nt: TGTGCCAGCAGCTCCCGGGCAGGACAAGAGACCCAGTACTTC
CDR3aa: CASSSRAGQETQYF
v_gene: TRBV7-3
d_gene: .
abundance: .
j_gene: TRBJ2-5

CDR3nt: TGTGCCAGCAGCGTAAATCTCATCAGTCTCTACACCTTC
CDR3aa: CASSVNLISLYTF
v_gene: TRBV9
d_gene: .
abundance: .
j_gene: TRBJ1-2

CDR3nt: TGTGCCAGTAGTTCACAGGCCAGGCAGAACTATGGCTACACCTTC
CDR3aa: CASSSQARQNYGYTF
v_gene: TRBV19
d_gene: .
abundance: .
j_gene: TRBJ1-2

CDR3nt: TGTGCCAGCAGCCTTAATGCGAACTATGGCTACACCTTC
CDR3aa: CASSLNANYGYTF
v_gene: TRBV28
d_gene: .
abundance: .
j_gene: TRBJ1-2

CDR3nt: TGTGCCAGCAGAGCCGGGACTAGCGGAAACTCTCCGCAGTATTTT
CDR3aa: CASRAGTSGNSPQYF
v_gene: TRBV11-3
d_gene: TRBD2
abundance: .
j_gene: TRBJ2-3

CDR3nt: TGTGCCAGCAGCTTGGCCTCCGGTTACTCTGGGGCCAACGTCCTGACTTTC
CDR3aa: CASSLASGYSGANVLTF
v_gene: TRBV5-5
d_gene: .
abundance: .
j_gene: TRBJ2-6

CDR3nt: TGTGCCAGCAGTTTTTACAGGTTAGATGGCTACACCTTC
CDR3aa: CASSFYRLDGYTF
v_gene: TRBV12-3/TRBV12-4
d_gene: .
abundance: .
j_gene: TRBJ1-2

CDR3nt: TGTGCCAGCAGCTTCCTACAGTTAAACATACTCACCGGGGAGCTGTTTTTT
CDR3aa: CASSFLQLNILTGELFF
v_gene: TRBV5-5
d_gene: .
abundance: .
j_gene: TRBJ2-2

CDR3nt: TGTGCCAGCAGCCGCCGTGTAGGACAGGGTAATGAAAAACTGTTTTTT
CDR3aa: CASSRRVGQGNEKLFF
v_gene: TRBV14
d_gene: TRBD1
abundance: .
j_gene: TRBJ1-4

CDR3nt: TGTGCCAGCAGCCTCGGGCGTTTCGGGACTGAAGCTTTCTTT
CDR3aa: CASSLGRFGTEAFF
v_gene: TRBV5-6
d_gene: .
abundance: .
j_gene: TRBJ1-1

CDR3nt: TGTGCCAGCAGCTTAGCCCCATCACAAGTGAACTATGGCTACACCTTC
CDR3aa: CASSLAPSQVNYGYTF
v_gene: TRBV11-3
d_gene: .
abundance: .
j_gene: TRBJ1-2

CDR3nt: TGCAGCGTGAGGACTGCCGGGGGTGAGACCCAGTACTTC
CDR3aa: CSVRTAGGETQYF
v_gene: TRBV29-1
d_gene: .
abundance: .
j_gene: TRBJ2-5